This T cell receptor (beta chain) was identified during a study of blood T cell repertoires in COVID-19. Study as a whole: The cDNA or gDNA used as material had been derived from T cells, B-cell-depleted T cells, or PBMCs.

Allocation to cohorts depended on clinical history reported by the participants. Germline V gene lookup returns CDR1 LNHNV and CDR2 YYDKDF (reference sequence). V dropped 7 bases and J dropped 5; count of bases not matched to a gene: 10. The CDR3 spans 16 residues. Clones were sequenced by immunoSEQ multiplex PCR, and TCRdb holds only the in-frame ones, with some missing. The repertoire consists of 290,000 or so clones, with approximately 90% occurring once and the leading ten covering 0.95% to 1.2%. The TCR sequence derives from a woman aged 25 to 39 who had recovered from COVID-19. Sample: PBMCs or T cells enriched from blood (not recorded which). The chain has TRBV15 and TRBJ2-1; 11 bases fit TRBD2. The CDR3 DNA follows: TGTGCCACCACCCCTATAGCGGGGGGGACACACAATGAGCAGTTCTTC. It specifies CATTPIAGGTHNEQFF.